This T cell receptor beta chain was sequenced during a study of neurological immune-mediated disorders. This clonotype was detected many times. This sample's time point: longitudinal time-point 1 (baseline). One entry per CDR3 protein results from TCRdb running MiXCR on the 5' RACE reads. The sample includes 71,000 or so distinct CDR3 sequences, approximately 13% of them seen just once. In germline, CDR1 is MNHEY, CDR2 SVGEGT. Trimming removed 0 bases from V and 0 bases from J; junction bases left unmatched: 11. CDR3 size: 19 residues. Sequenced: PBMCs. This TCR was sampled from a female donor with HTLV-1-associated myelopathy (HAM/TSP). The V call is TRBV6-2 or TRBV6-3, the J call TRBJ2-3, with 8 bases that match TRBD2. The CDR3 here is CASSYSVYGGEASTDTQYF. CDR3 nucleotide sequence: TGTGCCAGCAGTTACTCGGTATACGGGGGGGAAGCTAGCACAGATACGCAGTATTTT.